This record covers a single T cell receptor (beta chain). What it binds is not known. The germline V gene has CDR1 MNHNY and CDR2 SVGAGI (reference sequence). The CDR3 extends over 15 amino acids. With 5 bases removed from V and 3 bases from J, the gap between germline ends came to 16 bases. The sample originates from a study of cytomegalovirus exposure and HLA in healthy donors. Study background: Previous work identified 100 million or so unique TCR beta sequences from 150 million to 200 million T cells.

Donors showed nominal health when sampled, although they likely had unrecorded immune exposures. The study, taken as a whole, reports: Most of the TCR beta V segments (in an earlier analysis) were productive either about 90% or about 30% of the time. DRB1 showed the most TCR associations and HLA-C the fewest in a later analysis, as rates varied by HLA locus.

It was with 60 Vbeta and 13 Jbeta primers that the PCR ran. The repertoire was sequenced with immunoSEQ multiplex PCR; TCRdb's copy has only in-frame clones and lacks some. The sample has around 150,000 clones, 79% seen once. The specimen sequenced was PBMCs. This sequence was found in a male donor in good health and CMV-seronegative. The chain carries TRBV6-6 and TRBJ1-1; a weak D match, TRBD1 (5 bases). CDR3 DNA sequence: TGTGCCAGCAGTACCCAGGGAATCAGGGACACTGAAGCTTTCTTT. This sequence encodes CASSTQGIRDTEAFF.